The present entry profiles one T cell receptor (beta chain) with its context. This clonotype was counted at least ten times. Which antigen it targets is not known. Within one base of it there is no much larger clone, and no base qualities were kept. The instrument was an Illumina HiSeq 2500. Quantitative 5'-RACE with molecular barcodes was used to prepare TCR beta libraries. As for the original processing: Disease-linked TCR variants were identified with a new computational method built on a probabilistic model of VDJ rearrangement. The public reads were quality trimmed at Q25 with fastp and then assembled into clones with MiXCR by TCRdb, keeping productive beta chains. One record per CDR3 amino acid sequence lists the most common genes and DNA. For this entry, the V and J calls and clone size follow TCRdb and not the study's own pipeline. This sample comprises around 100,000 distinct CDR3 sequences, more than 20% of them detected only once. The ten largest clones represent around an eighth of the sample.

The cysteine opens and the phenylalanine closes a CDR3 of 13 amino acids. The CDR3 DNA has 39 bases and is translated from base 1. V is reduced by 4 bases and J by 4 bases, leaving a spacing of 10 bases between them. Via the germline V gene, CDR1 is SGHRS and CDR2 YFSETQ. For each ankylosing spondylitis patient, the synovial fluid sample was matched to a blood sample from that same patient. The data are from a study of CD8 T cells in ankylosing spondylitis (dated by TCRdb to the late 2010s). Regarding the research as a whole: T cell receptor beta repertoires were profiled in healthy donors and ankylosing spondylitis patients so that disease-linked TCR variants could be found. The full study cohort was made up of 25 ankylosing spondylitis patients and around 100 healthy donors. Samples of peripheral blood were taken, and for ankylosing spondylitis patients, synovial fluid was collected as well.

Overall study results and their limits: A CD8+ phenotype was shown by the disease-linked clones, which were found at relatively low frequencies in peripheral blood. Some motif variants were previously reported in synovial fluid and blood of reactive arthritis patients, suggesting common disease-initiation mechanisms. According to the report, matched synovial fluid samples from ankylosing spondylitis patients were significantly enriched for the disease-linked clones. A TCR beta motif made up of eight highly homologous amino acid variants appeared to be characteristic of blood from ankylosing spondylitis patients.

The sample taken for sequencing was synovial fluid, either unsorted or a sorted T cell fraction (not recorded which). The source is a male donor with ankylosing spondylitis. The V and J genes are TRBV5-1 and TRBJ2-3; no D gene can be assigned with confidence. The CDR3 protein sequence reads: CASSPERADTQYF. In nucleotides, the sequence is TGCGCCAGCAGCCCCGAGAGAGCAGATACGCAGTATTTT.